This paragraph covers one T cell receptor (beta chain) sequence. Its binding antigen is unknown. Nothing much larger sits one base from this clone, and base qualities are not available. These data originate in a study of shared clonotypes between healthy human individuals (dated by TCRdb to 2020 to 2022). Regarding the complete study: The cohort comprised a couple of women and a few men aged 18 to 49 years. For each donor, CD4 naive and CD4 memory were each given three plates, CD8 naive was given two plates, and CD8 memory was given one plate. To estimate repertoire size and how much clonotype sharing occurs between individuals, the study deeply sequenced the blood TCR repertoires of a handful of healthy adults. To increase sequencing depth and limit assay-specific biases, TCR repertoire library preparation and sequencing were carried out by different laboratories using diverse techniques. Each donor's leukapheresis produced roughly between about 0.8 and 10 billion PBMCs.

Using the deep immunoSEQ assay, TCR CDR3 regions were amplified from genomic DNA by multiplex PCR. Extracted genomic DNA from each cell subset was distributed evenly across all wells of several immunoSEQ 96-well plates, and each plate was treated as a replicate. For sorted subsets, approximately 210 ng genomic DNA, equal to 30,000 to 35,000 T cell genomes, was loaded into each replicate PCR. The purified libraries were quantified using a Qubit 3.0 fluorometer, sized with a Bioanalyzer 2100, and then quantified again using the KAPA Library Quantification kit. Every immunoSEQ 96-well plate was sequenced on a dedicated single-read 150-cycle Illumina NextSeq 550 flow cell. As for how the authors treated the data: Because only junctional sequences without quality scores were contained in the immunoSEQ output, filtering matching that applied to full-length reads could not be performed. Sequences were annotated with PyIR, a Python wrapper for IgBLAST v1.9, using IMGT germline references to assign V/J genes and CDR3. Reads with weak V/J assignments (E-value above 1e-6), missing CDR3, stop codons, out-of-frame junctions, or ambiguous translated residues were removed. V3J clonotypes were defined as sequences sharing an identical inferred V gene, J gene, and CDR3 amino acid sequence. Percentage overlap between repertoires was calculated by dividing the number of shared unique clonotypes by the size of the smaller repertoire. Three approaches were used to assess repertoire richness: RTK rarefaction, the Chao1 estimator, and Recon v2.1 estimates of unobserved clonotypes. OLGA was used to compute generation probabilities for all TCRbeta clonotypes that the gDNA method yielded from several donors. TCRdb took over this immuneACCESS table, retaining in-frame rearrangements with V and J assigned. Such tables are incomplete; in checked studies, under half of the missing clones stem from an unresolved V gene, and the remainder is unexplained. D and trimming were read from the DNA, whereas the V and J calls and clone size are those reported in that table. For this sample the table gives millions of clones, of which approximately 90% were detected only once. Of the sample, roughly 0.15% falls within the top ten clones.

Healthy HIV-negative adults with no recently reported acute infections or vaccinations were included as donors. Every donor was a Caucasian adult residing in Nashville, Tennessee, USA. CD4+ T cells were enriched through magnetic negative selection, after which naive cells were positively selected on CD45RA and the remaining negative fraction served as the memory subset. Blood was collected by leukapheresis, and PBMCs were isolated by Ficoll-Histopaque density gradient centrifugation and then cryopreserved in liquid nitrogen vapor phase. Purity and quantity of every magnetically sorted T cell population were checked by analytical flow cytometry. Genomic DNA was isolated from each sorted fraction and quantified by UV absorbance on a Nanodrop 2000c. The paper's findings and limits, for the study overall: Rarefaction of sorted-subset datasets indicated incomplete sequencing despite the large sequencing depth. Pairwise subsampling led to the expectation that sequencing depth would affect the degree of clonotype sharing among donors. The genetic and exposure-history diversity represented was limited by the small number of donors. Naive subsets generally had larger estimated clonotype richness than memory subsets. Higher generation probabilities were observed for clonotypes shared by all four sorted-subset donors than for non-shared clonotypes. Sampling was restricted to blood, and TCR repertoires in tissue are likely to differ from TCR repertoires in blood. Sharing across a handful of donors was observed for about 5% of naive CD4, 3% to 3.5% of naive CD8, 2% to 2.5% of memory CD4, and about 0.38% of memory CD8 clonotypes.

Material: naive CD4+ T cells sorted from blood. What this sample's cell subset or site label stands for: CD45RA+ positively selected. The source of this sequence is a man aged 18-30 years in good health.

The nucleotide sequence reads as follows: TGTGCCAGTAGTATAGATGCCGTAACCTACGAGCAGTACTTC. This sequence encodes CASSIDAVTYEQYF. The sequence joins TRBV19 to TRBJ2-7, with the D gene not clear enough to name. The CDR3 covers 14 residues, taking in both the cysteine and the phenylalanine. The DNA shown is the 42-base CDR3, in frame from base 1. V and J lose 0 bases and 2 bases, and a span of 8 bases separates them. CDR1 LNHDA and CDR2 SQIVND are derived from the germline V gene (reference sequence).